This entry lists 29 T cell receptor beta chains sequenced from one sample in a study of regulatory T cells in long-lasting Graves disease. Both iRepertoire HTBI primers and Arm-PCR of CDR3 regions were used to build the TCR beta libraries. TCRdb re-analysed the multiplex PCR reads in MiXCR, keeping a single row per CDR3 protein. In the table there are under 350,000 distinct CDR3 sequences, 20% to 25% of which are singletons. Indicated time point: persistent/refractory GD, antithyroid drugs over 5 years with positive TRAb. RNA from PBMCs was the source of the TCR library. Specimen: peripheral blood mononuclear cells (PBMCs), collected when the disease was refractory, from a patient treated with antithyroid drugs. These receptors were collected from a female donor with Graves disease.

This clonotype was recorded at least ten times. This CDR3 reads CASSLAGEVKNYGYTF. The CDR3, as DNA: TGTGCCAGCAGTTTAGCAGGGGAGGTTAAGAACTATGGCTACACCTTC. V usage is TRBV12-3 or TRBV12-4 and J usage is TRBJ1-2, with a possible D match to TRBD1 (5 bases). The CDR3 length is 16 residues. V dropped 0 bases and J dropped 2 bases, with 13 bases sitting between them.

The chain has TRBV7-2 and TRBJ2-5, with a weak D call TRBD1 (6 bases). Germline V gives CDR1 SGHTA, CDR2 FQGNSA. The CDR3 runs to 15 residues. Between the trimmed V and J ends, which lost 5 bases and 5 bases, there was a span of 18 bases. The CDR3 here is CASSQDSLSRETQYF. CDR3 DNA: TGTGCCAGCAGCCAGGACAGTCTATCGAGGGAGACCCAGTACTTC.

About this clonotype: A much larger clone differs from this one at a single base, so this may be a read error. V and J are TRBV7-2 and TRBJ2-5, with D perhaps given as TRBD1 or TRBD2 (6 bases each). Germline CDR1 and CDR2: SGHTA and FQGNSA. Trimming took off 2 bases at V and 1 base at J, with 17 bases between the two ends. CDR3 length equals 17 residues. The CDR3, as DNA: TGTGCCAGCAGCTTATTGGGCGAGGGGGGCCTCCAAGAGACCCAGTACTTC. Translation: CASSLLGEGGLQETQYF. Drawing the rest from reference TRBV7-2 and TRBJ2-5, the complete variable domain is GAGVSQSPSNKVTEKGKDVELRCDPISGHTALYWYRQSLGQGLEFLIYFQGNSAPDKSGLPSDRFSAERTGGSVSTLTIQRTQQEDSAVYLCASSLLGEGGLQETQYFGPGTRLLVL.

The chain joins TRBV3-1 to TRBJ2-7, with 7 bases identical to TRBD2. The CDR3 covers 16 residues. With 1 base clipped from V and 0 bases from J, the junction kept 6 bases outside the gene matches. Looked up from germline, CDR1 is LGHDT and CDR2 is YNNKEL (reference sequence). The CDR3: CASSQGAAGVSYEQYF. The DNA of the CDR3 is TGTGCCAGCAGCCAAGGGGCGGCGGGGGTCTCCTACGAGCAGTACTTC.

This clonotype has at least ten counts. The rearrangement uses TRBV2 and TRBJ2-7; TRBD2 agrees at 12 bases. CDR3 size: 16 residues. V was pared by 6 bases and J by 6 bases, with 12 bases of the junction left unmatched. CDR1 and CDR2 from the germline V gene are SNHLY and FYNNEI. CDR3 in DNA: TGTGCCAGCAGCCCTCTGACTAGCGGGAGCTTAGGCGAGCAGTACTTC. Its translation is CASSPLTSGSLGEQYF.

The J gene is TRBJ2-5, the V gene TRBV13; D gene unclear. Germline V gene sequence: CDR1 PRHDT, CDR2 FYEKMQ (reference sequence). Trimming took 3 bases from V and 1 from J, leaving 6 bases between them. CDR3 size: 13 residues. The CDR3 DNA is TGTGCCAGCAGCTTGGCCGTCCAAGAGACCCAGTACTTC. Amino acids: CASSLAVQETQYF. Combining the CDR3 with reference TRBV13 and TRBJ2-5 gives the whole variable domain AAGVIQSPRHLIKEKRETATLKCYPIPRHDTVYWYQQGPGQDPQFLISFYEKMQSDKGSIPDRFSAQQFSDYHSELNMSSLELGDSALYFCASSLAVQETQYFGPGTRLLVL.

The V call is TRBV6-9, the J call TRBJ1-6, with D perhaps TRBD1 (5 bases). The CDR3 has 16 residues. V was cut by 3 bases and J by 8 bases, with 17 bases left in between. The germline V gene encodes CDR1 MNHGY and CDR2 SVAAGI. CDR3 sequence reads: CASSYGTGLGDSPLHF. The CDR3 region has the DNA TGTGCCAGCAGTTACGGGACCGGGCTAGGGGATTCACCCCTCCACTTT.

The sample holds a few counts of this clonotype. The rearrangement uses TRBV6-9 and TRBJ2-2; no reliable D call. The CDR3 loop spans 14 amino acids. Germline V CDR1 and CDR2: MNHGY, SVAAGI. Trimming took 3 bases from V and 6 from J, leaving 11 bases between them. The CDR3 region is CASSYDARAGELFF. The CDR3, as DNA: TGTGCCAGCAGTTACGACGCCCGGGCCGGGGAGCTGTTTTTT.

This clonotype has a count of ten or more. The V gene is TRBV28, the J gene TRBJ1-2, with D tentatively TRBD1 (6 bases). Germline V gene data show CDR1 as MDHEN and CDR2 as SYDVKM. The CDR3 covers 14 residues. V was shortened by 3 bases and J by 7 bases, with 15 bases between the two germline ends. CDR3 sequence (DNA): TGTGCCAGCAGTTTTTGGCCAGGGGAGGCTGGCTACACCTTC. Protein product: CASSFWPGEAGYTF.

The chain links TRBV20-1 to TRBJ1-2; 7 bases are shared with TRBD1. V lost 0 bases to trimming and J lost 1 base; unmatched junction nucleotides: 8. The CDR3 length is 16 residues. CDR1 is DFQATT and CDR2 is SNEGSKA in the germline V gene (reference sequence). The chain's CDR3 is CSARDLQGRFNYGYTF. CDR3 sequence (DNA): TGCAGTGCTAGAGATCTACAGGGGCGCTTTAACTATGGCTACACCTTC.

The chain links TRBV7-9 to TRBJ1-2; tentative D call: TRBD1 (5 bases). This CDR3 region has 16 residues. Trimming stripped 5 bases from V and 0 bases from J, with 16 bases between. CDR1 is SEHNR and CDR2 is FQNEAQ in the germline V gene (reference sequence). The CDR3 nucleotides are TGTGCCAGCAGCCCCGGGGGAATGAGAGCTAACTATGGCTACACCTTC. Translation: CASSPGGMRANYGYTF.

This sequence joins TRBV7-2 and TRBJ2-7; 8 bases are shared with TRBD2. Germline CDR1 reads SGHTA; CDR2 reads FQGNSA. This CDR3 region has 14 residues. The ends lost 3 bases at V and 5 bases at J; junction bases unmatched: 6. The CDR3 loop reads CASSFWVSGDEQYF. CDR3 sequence (DNA): TGTGCCAGCAGCTTTTGGGTTAGCGGGGACGAGCAGTACTTC.

This sequence joins TRBV28 and TRBJ2-3, with 9 nucleotides matching TRBD2. Germline loops: CDR1 MDHEN, CDR2 SYDVKM. This CDR3 spans 15 amino acids. With 9 bases clipped from V and 3 bases from J, the junction kept 10 bases outside the gene matches. The CDR3 protein is CASTLSGSKTDTQYF. CDR3 coding DNA: TGTGCCAGTACCCTTAGCGGGAGTAAGACAGATACGCAGTATTTT. Looking up the rest from reference TRBV28 and TRBJ2-3 gives the full variable domain: DVKVTQSSRYLVKRTGEKVFLECVQDMDHENMFWYRQDPGLGLRLIYFSYDVKMKEKGDIPEGYSVSREKKERFSLILESASTNQTSMYLCASTLSGSKTDTQYFGPGTRLTVL.

This clonotype showed up just a few times. The chain has TRBV28 and TRBJ2-7; D is perhaps TRBD1 or TRBD2 (6 bases each). With 7 bases removed from V and 2 bases from J, the gap between germline ends came to 12 bases. There are 13 residues in the CDR3. Germline assignment: CDR1 MDHEN and CDR2 SYDVKM. This chain's CDR3 is CASIRGGTYEQYF. The DNA of the CDR3 is TGTGCCAGCATCAGGGGCGGGACCTACGAGCAGTACTTC. The variable domain in full, completed from reference TRBV28 and TRBJ2-7, reads DVKVTQSSRYLVKRTGEKVFLECVQDMDHENMFWYRQDPGLGLRLIYFSYDVKMKEKGDIPEGYSVSREKKERFSLILESASTNQTSMYLCASIRGGTYEQYFGPGTRLTVT.

This clonotype showed up just a few times. The rearrangement uses TRBV7-9 and TRBJ2-5; 11 bases match TRBD1. The CDR3 contains 16 residues. Germline CDR1 reads SEHNR; CDR2 reads FQNEAQ (reference sequence). V lost 3 bases and J lost 7; bases outside the gene matches: 10. The CDR3 nucleotides read TGTGCCAGCAGCTTGGGACAGGGGGAATTATGGGTGACCCAGTACTTC. This translates into CASSLGQGELWVTQYF. The entire variable domain, with the rest obtained from reference TRBV7-9 and TRBJ2-5, is as follows: DTGVSQNPRHKITKRGQNVTFRCDPISEHNRLYWYRQTLGQGPEFLTYFQNEAQLEKSRLLSDRFSAERPKGSFSTLEIQRTEQGDSAMYLCASSLGQGELWVTQYFGPGTRLLVL.

This clonotype was seen at least ten times. CDR3 amino acids: CASSLRDRSNEKLFF. CDR3 nucleotides: TGTGCCAGCAGTTTACGGGACAGGAGTAATGAAAAACTGTTTTTT. This rearrangement joins TRBV28 to TRBJ1-4; TRBD1 matches 8 bases. Trimming took 2 bases from V and 4 from J; bases not matched to a gene: 3. CDR3 length: 15 residues. The germline V gene encodes CDR1 MDHEN and CDR2 SYDVKM.

This clonotype came up many times. The rearrangement uses TRBV20-1 and TRBJ1-2, with a tentative D call TRBD1 (5 bases). CDR1 DFQATT and CDR2 SNEGSKA come from the germline V gene (reference sequence). The V end lost 6 bases, the J end lost 5 bases, and 13 bases lay between the germline ends. CDR3 size: 12 residues. CDR3 sequence reads: CSAEGPPYGYTF. CDR3 nucleotide sequence: TGCAGTGCAGAGGGACCTCCATATGGCTACACCTTC.

This clonotype has a count of ten or more. This chain connects TRBV12-3 or TRBV12-4 to TRBJ2-5, with 8 bases lining up with TRBD2. The CDR3 covers 14 residues. The ends lost 5 bases at V and 5 bases at J; junction bases unmatched: 7. This CDR3 reads CASSPSGGGETQYF. The CDR3 nucleotides read TGTGCCAGCAGTCCCTCGGGAGGGGGTGAGACCCAGTACTTC.

The chain combines TRBV5-1 with TRBJ2-5; 8 nucleotides match TRBD1. This CDR3 has 17 amino acids. The germline V gene has CDR1 SGHRS and CDR2 YFSETQ. J gave up 5 bases and V 0 bases, and 12 bases lay outside the gene matches. The CDR3 sequence is CASSLAGQGALWETQYF. CDR3 nucleotides: TGCGCCAGCAGCTTGGCCGGGCAGGGGGCTCTTTGGGAGACCCAGTACTTC.

The chain recombines TRBV7-8 with TRBJ2-2; TRBD2 aligns across 9 bases. Germline V gene sequence: CDR1 SGHVS, CDR2 FQNEAQ. With V trimmed by 5 bases and J by 1 base, 5 bases remained unmatched. CDR3 length equals 16 residues. CDR3 sequence: CASSPQTSGNTGELFF. The CDR3 DNA reads TGTGCCAGCAGCCCTCAGACTAGCGGGAACACCGGGGAGCTGTTTTTT.

The rearrangement joins TRBV9 to TRBJ1-6; unclear D gene. Germline V gene data show CDR1 as SGDLS and CDR2 as YYNGEE. The CDR3 is made up of 17 amino acids. V lost 2 bases, J lost 0 bases, and 12 bases lay in between. The CDR3 loop reads CASSVLPGSSYNSPLHF. CDR3 nucleotide sequence: TGTGCCAGCAGCGTTTTGCCGGGGAGCTCCTATAATTCACCCCTCCACTTT.

This clonotype occurred many times. The chain combines TRBV7-9 with TRBJ2-7; D is possibly TRBD2 (5 bases). The CDR3 sequence is 15 residues long. Germline V CDR1 and CDR2: SEHNR, FQNEAQ (reference sequence). V was pared by 3 bases and J by 3 bases, with 15 bases between. The CDR3 here is CASSFPEEGIYEQYF. DNA for the CDR3: TGTGCCAGCAGCTTCCCAGAAGAGGGTATCTACGAGCAGTACTTC.

This clonotype was counted many times. The chain joins TRBV2 to TRBJ1-1; 8 nucleotides line up with TRBD1. The ends lost 8 bases at V and 4 bases at J; junction bases unmatched: 9. Germline assignment: CDR1 SNHLY and CDR2 FYNNEI. This CDR3 comprises 14 residues. The CDR3 DNA follows: TGTGCCAGCTCGCTCCAGGGGGCTGGCACTGAAGCTTTCTTT. This sequence encodes CASSLQGAGTEAFF.

J is TRBJ2-5 and V is TRBV12-3 or TRBV12-4; unclear D gene. Trimming took off 3 bases at V and 5 bases at J, with 10 bases between the two ends. This CDR3 is built from 13 residues. The CDR3 sequence: CASSFSRRETQYF. The CDR3 DNA sequence: TGTGCCAGCAGTTTTAGCCGGCGGGAGACCCAGTACTTC.

V and J are TRBV5-1 and TRBJ1-5; D is possibly TRBD1 (5 bases). The CDR3 sequence is 13 residues long. The V end lost 3 bases, the J end lost 6 bases, and 10 bases lay between the germline ends. Germline loops: CDR1 SGHRS, CDR2 YFSETQ. The CDR3 bases are TGCGCCAGCAGCTCGGACGGGGGTCAGCCCCAGCATTTT. Protein sequence: CASSSDGGQPQHF. The entire variable domain, with the rest obtained from reference TRBV5-1 and TRBJ1-5, is as follows: KAGVTQTPRYLIKTRGQQVTLSCSPISGHRSVSWYQQTPGQGLQFLFEYFSETQRNKGNFPGRFSGRQFSNSRSEMNVSTLELGDSALYLCASSSDGGQPQHFGDGTRLSIL.

The chain couples TRBV10-3 to TRBJ2-7; 10 positions match TRBD1. Germline-derived CDR1 and CDR2 are ENHRY and SYGVKD. CDR3 length: 17 residues. J gave up 2 bases and V 0 bases, and 7 bases lay outside the gene matches. In nucleotides, the CDR3 is TGTGCCATCAGTGAGTCGGGGACAGGGGACGGGGCCTACGAGCAGTACTTC. This translates into CAISESGTGDGAYEQYF.

This clonotype was seen more than once but under ten times. J is TRBJ1-2 and V is TRBV6-1; 12 nucleotides match TRBD1. Trimming took 5 bases from V and 2 from J; bases not matched to a gene: 9. The CDR3 is made up of 17 amino acids. Germline V lookup: CDR1 MNHNS, CDR2 SASEGT. CDR3 sequence (DNA): TGTGCCAGCAGTCCCGGGACAGGGGGCGCTTCGAACTATGGCTACACCTTC. It translates to CASSPGTGGASNYGYTF.

The genes are TRBV7-2 and TRBJ2-1; D gene ambiguous. In germline, CDR1 is SGHTA, CDR2 FQGNSA. Trimming took 2 bases from V and 0 from J, leaving 11 bases between them. The CDR3 sequence is 16 residues long. For the CDR3, the DNA is TGTGCCAGCAGCTTATTGGCCTCCGACTCCTACAATGAGCAGTTCTTC. As protein: CASSLLASDSYNEQFF.

The J gene is TRBJ1-6, the V gene TRBV10-3; possible D gene TRBD1, 5 bases. This CDR3 has 14 residues. Trimming cost V 10 bases and J 9 bases, with 19 bases left between them. Germline V lookup: CDR1 ENHRY, CDR2 SYGVKD. CDR3 nucleotides: TGTGCCAGCAGAGGCCAGGGCGAGGGTTCACCCCTCCACTTT. Encoded protein: CASRGQGEGSPLHF.